This record looks at one TCR beta chain sequence and its context. The source of the sample is a study of blood T cells in healthy people across ages. It was with a sample-barcoded 5' primer and a J-beta primer mix that a second PCR of about 6 to 11 cycles was run. MiXCR, applied by TCRdb to the 5' RACE reads, yields one record per CDR3 protein. Here the sample spans roughly 1,300,000 distinct CDR3 sequences, 55% to 75% being singletons. J was trimmed by 0 bases and V by 4 bases; bases with no gene match: 13. Germline loops: CDR1 SGHKS, CDR2 YYEKEE (reference sequence). The CDR3 covers 19 residues. The sequence was collected from a man between 18 and 29 years old in good health. Material: blood. The genes are TRBV5-5 and TRBJ2-4; 10 positions match TRBD2. The CDR3 is CASSRTASGSPVAKNIQYF. The CDR3 DNA follows: TGTGCCAGCAGCCGAACGGCTAGCGGGAGCCCGGTAGCCAAAAACATTCAGTACTTC.